Below are 5 T cell receptor beta chains sequenced from a single sample in a study of blood T cell repertoires in COVID-19. TCRdb's table, derived via immunoSEQ multiplex PCR, lists solely in-frame clones and lacks some. Altogether a few hundred thousand clones are present, about 82% being singletons, with the ten largest covering 7.2%. What was sequenced was peripheral blood. The source is a human donor in a cohort sampled during active COVID-19.

The chain is built from TRBV12-3 or TRBV12-4 and TRBJ1-1; a possible D gene is TRBD1 (6 bases). Trimming pared 5 bases from V and 0 bases from J, leaving 7 bases between. The CDR3 runs 13 residues. The CDR3 region is CASSRQVNTEAFF. As DNA, the CDR3 is TGTGCCAGCAGTCGACAGGTGAACACTGAAGCTTTCTTT.

V and J are TRBV24-1 and TRBJ2-7; TRBD2 agrees at 9 bases. The V gene end was trimmed by 3 bases and the J gene end by 2 bases; junction bases not matched to a gene: 1. The CDR3 has 14 amino acids. Germline CDR1 and CDR2: KGHDR and SFDVKD. CDR3 residues: CATSDSGGPYEQYF. For the CDR3, the DNA is TGTGCCACCAGTGATAGCGGGGGGCCCTACGAGCAGTACTTC.

This chain links TRBV10-3 with TRBJ1-5; 8 positions match TRBD1. V was pared by 0 bases and J by 2 bases, with 9 bases of the junction left unmatched. The germline V gene encodes CDR1 ENHRY and CDR2 SYGVKD. CDR3 size: 18 residues. CDR3 sequence (DNA): TGTGCCATCAGTGAGTCTGGTTTGGGACAGGATCGCAATCAGCCCCAGCATTTT. It is translated as CAISESGLGQDRNQPQHF.

V and J are TRBV6-5 and TRBJ1-2; 10 bases match TRBD1. Germline CDR1 MNHEY, CDR2 SVGAGI. This CDR3 is 15 amino acids long. V trimming: 3 bases; J trimming: 7 bases; junction bases outside the gene matches: 8. This CDR3 is CASSYTQGTGVGYTF. CDR3 nucleotides: TGTGCCAGCAGTTATACTCAGGGGACAGGGGTTGGCTACACCTTC.

The rearrangement links TRBV6-5 to TRBJ1-1; D is ambiguous. V was cut by 8 bases and J by 1 base, with 11 bases left in between. Germline CDR1 reads MNHEY; CDR2 reads SVGAGI. This CDR3 has 13 amino acids. DNA of the CDR3: TGTGCCAGCCGGGTGGCGGAGAACACTGAAGCTTTCTTT. Amino acid sequence: CASRVAENTEAFF.